This T cell receptor (beta chain) emerged from a study of CD8+CD57+ T cells in acquired aplastic anemia. Background on the study: Each DNA sample taken from sorted CD4+ and CD8+ cells came to about 3.4 ug on average. Regarding the study as a whole: Common to patients and controls were twenty-nine CD8+ CDR3 sequences.

An expansion of CD8+CD57+ cells by flow cytometry had been shown in patients chosen for sequencing. All patients were therapy-naive when blood was sampled. This clonotype was observed at least ten times. Its antigen is as yet unknown. Investigators profiled TCR beta VDJ and CDR3 from genomic DNA template. TCRdb fed the reads into MiXCR, producing one record per CDR3 protein. The sample gives 450,000 to 550,000 distinct CDR3 sequences, around 32% of which show up once; 0.75% to 0.95% is in the top ten. This CDR3 region has 13 residues. Deletions cut 3 bases from V and 2 bases from J, with 5 bases between. Germline values: CDR1 ENHRY, CDR2 SYGVKD.

This sequence joins TRBV10-3 and TRBJ1-3; D remains unclear. The specimen sequenced was sorted CD4+, CD8+, or CD8+CD57+ T cells (not recorded which) from PBMCs. This clonotype originated in a human donor with aplastic anemia. CDR3 DNA: TGTGCCATCAGTGACCAGGCTGGAAACACCATATATTTT. Its translation is CAISDQAGNTIYF.